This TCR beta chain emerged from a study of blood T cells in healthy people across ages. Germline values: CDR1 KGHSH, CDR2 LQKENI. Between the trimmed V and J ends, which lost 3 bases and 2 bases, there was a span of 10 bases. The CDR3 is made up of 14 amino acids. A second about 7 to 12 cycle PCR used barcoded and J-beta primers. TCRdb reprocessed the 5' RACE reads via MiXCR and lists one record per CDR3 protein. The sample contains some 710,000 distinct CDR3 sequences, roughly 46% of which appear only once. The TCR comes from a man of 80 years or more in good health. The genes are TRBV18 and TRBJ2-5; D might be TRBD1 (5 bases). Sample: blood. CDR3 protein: CASSPPTVQETQYF. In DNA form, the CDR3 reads TGTGCCAGCTCACCGCCGACAGTTCAAGAGACCCAGTACTTC.